The entry that follows covers one T cell receptor (beta chain) sequence. No antigen is known for it. Method: immunoSEQ multiplex PCR; TCRdb's copy keeps in-frame clones and lacks some. The repertoire holds about 35,000 clones, with about 86% as singletons. The germline V gene encodes CDR1 MNHNS and CDR2 SASEGT. The CDR3 length is 15 residues. V lost 2 bases, J lost 0 bases, and 8 bases lay in between. This specimen belongs to a study of chemoradiotherapy in HPV16-positive cancers. About the study: Candidate HPV-specific T-cell clones and common TCR motifs came from functional assays in two HPV16-positive patients. Study-level findings and limits: Functional assays defining HPV-specific T cells used only a couple of HPV16-positive patients. Candidate HPV-specific clones and E7-related TCR motifs grew in tumor during treatment.

The source of this sequence is a human donor with HPV-associated anogenital cancer. The source was blood, collected from a patient who underwent chemoradiotherapy. V is TRBV6-1 and J is TRBJ1-5; no reliable D call. The CDR3 spells CASSELGPSNQPQHF. CDR3 coding DNA: TGTGCCAGCAGTGAACTTGGACCTAGCAATCAGCCCCAGCATTTT.